This T cell receptor beta chain was captured in a study of blood T cells in healthy people across ages (dated by TCRdb to 2014 to 2015). For the study in its entirety: In model experiments, template switching captured about one uniquely barcoded TCR beta cDNA molecule for every two T cells. Two additional independent replicas of 1 million unique cDNA reads from the same blood draw were analyzed for two donors (one aged 18 to 30 and one aged 80 or older). To avoid experimental bias, donors of different ages were distributed randomly across sequencing lanes. Four age groups were formed from the donors: young (average roughly 16 years), middle-aged (approximately 42), aged (approximately 60) and long-lived (around 80). To track age-related changes in TCR beta repertoire diversity, the study relied on deep sequencing normalized with unique cDNA molecular identifiers. What the work shows at the level of the full study, not this receptor alone: Compared with the aged group, the long-lived group had more naive CD4+ T cells, fewer expanded clones and increased TCR diversity, a pattern suggesting age selection. Estimates of total diversity based on one million sequenced T cells were considered lower bounds and underestimates. As age increased, observed TCR beta diversity per million T cells dropped in a roughly linear way, and a significant reduction was already evident by age approximately 40. The percentage of naive T cells measured by flow cytometry correlated strongly with observed TCR beta diversity. Bulk unsorted PBMC profiling prevented conclusive comparison of naive and antigen-experienced compartments. The CMV infection status of donors was not known, potentially confounding age-related changes in expanded clonotypes.

Donors were under 40 systemically healthy Caucasian individuals from Russia aged roughly 6 to 100 years. Each donor gave ten milliliters of peripheral blood, collected into EDTA-treated Vacutainer tubes. PBMCs were isolated by Ficoll-Paque density-gradient centrifugation, with at least 7 million obtained per sample. Trizol reagent was used to extract total RNA from the PBMCs, yielding at least 5 micrograms per sample. The percentages of naive CD45RAhigh/CD27high T cells were determined by flow cytometry on a PBMC aliquot from every donor. The library was obtained by 5' RACE. The listed sequencing device is Illumina HiSeq 2500. A second PCR of roughly 6 to 11 cycles was run with a J-beta primer mix and a sample-barcoded 5' primer. A unique molecular identifier was introduced onto each TCR beta cDNA molecule by a template-switch 5' adaptor carrying 12 random nucleotides. At least 3 million CDR3-containing paired-end reads were obtained from each sample. All of the RNA was converted into first-strand cDNA using the Mint cDNA synthesis kit, with a TRBC-specific oligonucleotide serving as the primer. Following uracil-DNA glycosylase treatment, a first 18-cycle PCR with universal primers M1SS and BC2_uni_R was performed on all cDNA. The authors' pipeline ran thus. Each sample was normalized by randomly selecting 1 million high-quality reads, each carrying a distinct molecular identifier. Reads with shared molecular identifiers were discarded instead of being binned into consensus sequences. MiTCR, run with a Q25 quality threshold and the strictest error-elimination algorithm, handled CDR3 identification, clonotype clustering and error correction. A nonparametric unseen species model using Euler transformation provided a lower-bound estimate of total TCR beta diversity. TCRdb took the public reads, trimmed them with fastp at Q25, ran MiXCR for clone calling and kept in-frame beta chains. Under each unique CDR3 protein, matching rows form one entry showing the most common genes and DNA. What appears here as the V and J calls and clone size reflects TCRdb's work, not the paper's. The sample includes about 1.4 million distinct CDR3 sequences, with 55% to 75% observed a single time. Clones ranked in the top ten supply roughly 6.3% of the sample.

Including cysteine and phenylalanine, the CDR3 has 16 amino acids. CDR3 DNA is the only sequence kept; it has 48 bases, read in frame from the first base. The V end loses 4 bases and the J end loses 7 bases, and a stretch of 23 bases separates them. For CDR1 and CDR2, the germline V gene (reference sequence) lists SEHNR and FQNEAQ. This clonotype was observed a handful of times. The clone's antigen remains unknown. No much larger clonotype is one base removed from it; base qualities were not supplied. The sequence was obtained from a man in his late teens or twenties in good health. The V gene is TRBV7-9 and the J gene is TRBJ2-7; the D gene is not confidently resolved. Sequenced input: blood. CDR3 reads: CASSSPRTRNLGEQYF. The DNA sequence is as follows: TGTGCCAGCAGCTCCCCGAGGACCCGGAATCTGGGGGAGCAGTACTTC.